The clone carrying this T cell receptor beta chain was recorded at least ten times. The data were obtained in a study of CD8 T cells in ankylosing spondylitis. Each CDR3 protein is one row after TCRdb ran MiXCR on the 5' RACE reads. The table shows more than 100,000 distinct CDR3 sequences, with about an eighth occurring only once. The CDR3 covers 15 residues. Trimming took 2 bases from V and 5 from J, leaving 19 bases between them. CDR1 and CDR2 (germline): SQVTM, ANQGSEA. The gene calls are TRBV29-1 and TRBJ2-7; D possibly matches TRBD1 or TRBD2 (5 bases each). The clonotype was recovered from a female donor with ankylosing spondylitis or in good health (not recorded which). Sequences were obtained from blood, either unsorted or a sorted T cell fraction (not recorded which). The CDR3 DNA reads TGCAGCGTTGAACCCCCCTTGGGGGTAGGAAACGAGCAGTACTTC. This sequence encodes CSVEPPLGVGNEQYF.